Each of the 23 T cell receptor beta chains below was sequenced from the same sample in a study of read filtering for tumor transcriptome and immune sequencing. From roughly 390 ng of RNA, a library with molecular barcoded alpha/delta and beta/gamma adaptors was made. TCRdb called the reads again in MiXCR, with one record for every CDR3 protein. The repertoire holds 75,000 to 95,000 distinct CDR3 sequences, 20% to 25% seen once, with about an eighth in the top ten. The specimen was a population of CD138-negative cells sorted from bone marrow. Receptors originate from a donor aged 40 or over with multiple myeloma.

This sequence joins TRBV28 and TRBJ2-4; D remains unclear. This CDR3 is 13 amino acids long. Trimming pared 2 bases from V and 1 base from J, leaving 3 bases between. The germline CDR1 and CDR2 sequences are MDHEN and SYDVKM. The CDR3 region is CASSLPAKNIQYF. In DNA, the CDR3 is TGTGCCAGCAGTTTACCGGCCAAAAACATTCAGTACTTC.

This clonotype was seen repeatedly, ten times or more. V is TRBV5-1 and J is TRBJ2-3, with TRBD2 matching over 9 bases. V shed 4 bases, J shed 2 bases, and the junction held 8 bases outside the gene matches. CDR1 SGHRS and CDR2 YFSETQ come from the germline V gene. The CDR3 extends over 16 amino acids. The CDR3 DNA reads TGCGCCAGCAGCGCAGCAGCGGGGGGAGTCACAGATACGCAGTATTTT. It translates to CASSAAAGGVTDTQYF.

This clonotype was counted ten times or more. V gene TRBV2 combines with J gene TRBJ2-5, with TRBD1 matching 8 bases. This CDR3 is 14 amino acids long. Looked up from germline, CDR1 is SNHLY and CDR2 is FYNNEI. Trimming at V came to 5 bases and at J to 2 bases, leaving 4 bases not matched to a gene. CDR3 residues: CASSRQGIQETQYF. Here the CDR3 DNA reads TGTGCCAGCAGTCGACAGGGGATTCAAGAGACCCAGTACTTC.

By share, this clonotype ranks as medium-sized (0.01 to 0.1%). V gene TRBV2 combines with J gene TRBJ2-1; 7 positions agree with TRBD1. Trimming took 6 bases from V and 3 from J; bases not matched to a gene: 5. The CDR3 is made up of 14 amino acids. Germline loops: CDR1 SNHLY, CDR2 FYNNEI. The CDR3 sequence: CASRPRGSYNEQFF. Written as DNA, the CDR3 is TGTGCCAGCAGACCCAGGGGGAGCTACAATGAGCAGTTCTTC.

With regard to this clonotype: A much larger clonotype is one base distant, so this may be a read error. The gene calls are TRBV6-1 and TRBJ2-7; D may be TRBD2 (6 bases). Germline V gene lookup returns CDR1 MNHNS and CDR2 SASEGT. This CDR3 is 14 amino acids long. Here the CDR3 reads CARSDVRENYEQYF. DNA of the CDR3: TGTGCCAGGAGTGATGTACGGGAGAATTACGAGCAGTACTTC.

This clonotype appeared a few times. This chain uses TRBV29-1 with TRBJ2-4; D not resolved. V was trimmed by 1 base and J by 0 bases, leaving 10 bases between them. Germline V CDR1 and CDR2: SQVTM, ANQGSEA. The CDR3 is made up of 15 amino acids. The DNA for the CDR3 is TGCAGCGTTGAAGCGGCTAGAATAGCCAAAAACATTCAGTACTTC. It codes for CSVEAARIAKNIQYF. The full variable domain, rest sourced from reference TRBV29-1 and TRBJ2-4, is SAVISQKPSRDICQRGTSLTIQCQVDSQVTMMFWYRQQPGQSLTLIATANQGSEATYESGFVIDKFPISRPNLTFSTLTVSNMSPEDSSIYLCSVEAARIAKNIQYFGAGTRLSVL.

In this sample, this clonotype turned up many times. The gene calls are TRBV4-1 and TRBJ1-5, with TRBD1 matching over 9 bases. The germline V gene encodes CDR1 MGHRA and CDR2 YSYEKL. Trimming cost V 2 bases and J 1 base; bases outside gene matches: 3. The CDR3 is made up of 16 amino acids. The CDR3 protein is CASSQQQGASNQPQHF. The CDR3 DNA reads as TGCGCCAGCAGCCAACAACAGGGGGCGAGCAATCAGCCCCAGCATTTT.

This clonotype occurred many times. The rearrangement links TRBV7-3 to TRBJ2-3; D may be TRBD1 (6 bases). This CDR3 is built from 16 residues. Germline-derived CDR1 and CDR2 are SGHTA and FQGTGA. Between the trimmed V and J ends, which lost 5 bases and 8 bases, there was a span of 23 bases. CDR3 DNA: TGTGCCAGCAGCCGCGAGGGGGAGAGGGATTTTGGTACGCAGTATTTT. Its protein is CASSREGERDFGTQYF.

This clonotype was seen ten or more times. The chain uses TRBV14 and TRBJ2-3; D is perhaps TRBD1 (6 bases). Germline CDR1 and CDR2: SGHDN and FVKESK. V lost 0 bases to trimming and J lost 5 bases, with 12 bases between them. The CDR3 is 15 amino acids. CDR3 in amino acids: CASSQDLGGKDTQYF. The CDR3 nucleotides are TGTGCCAGCAGCCAAGATTTAGGGGGAAAAGATACGCAGTATTTT. Based on the CDR3 plus reference TRBV14 and TRBJ2-3, the full variable domain is EAGVTQFPSHSVIEKGQTVTLRCDPISGHDNLYWYRRVMGKEIKFLLHFVKESKQDESGMPNNRFLAERTGGTYSTLKVQPAELEDSGVYFCASSQDLGGKDTQYFGPGTRLTVL.

Turning to this clonotype: A much larger clone differs from this one at a single base, so this may be a read error. The chain combines TRBV6-5 with TRBJ2-1, with D possibly matching TRBD2 (6 bases). The CDR3 consists of 16 residues. In germline, CDR1 is MNHEY, CDR2 SVGAGI. V shed 4 bases and J shed 5 bases, with 18 bases lying between them. For the CDR3, the DNA is TGTGCCAGCAGTTCCAATCCAGCGGGCCAAAACAATGAGCAGTTCTTC. Residues: CASSSNPAGQNNEQFF.

A note on this clonotype: Mismatch with germline at one junction end may stem from a read error. This rearrangement joins TRBV20-1 to TRBJ2-3; D might be TRBD2 (5 bases). CDR3 size: 14 residues. Germline V CDR1 and CDR2: DFQATT, SNEGSKA (reference sequence). Written as DNA, the CDR3 is TGCACTGCTAGAGAGCGGCTAGGGACAGATACGCAGTATTTT. Translation gives CTARERLGTDTQYF.

This clonotype came up many times. The chain employs TRBV11-2 and TRBJ2-5; possible D gene TRBD1, 6 bases. The CDR3 totals 15 residues. Germline values: CDR1 SGHAT, CDR2 FQNNGV. Trimming removed 4 bases from V and 5 bases from J, with 17 bases in between. The CDR3 DNA sequence: TGTGCCAGCAGCTCCCCGAGGGGGAGCTGGGAGACCCAGTACTTC. Amino acid sequence: CASSSPRGSWETQYF. The variable domain in full, completed from reference TRBV11-2 and TRBJ2-5, reads EAGVAQSPRYKIIEKRQSVAFWCNPISGHATLYWYQQILGQGPKLLIQFQNNGVVDDSQLPKDRFSAERLKGVDSTLKIQPAKLEDSAVYLCASSSPRGSWETQYFGPGTRLLVL.

This clonotype was picked up many times. This chain connects TRBV29-1 to TRBJ2-7, with unresolved D. The CDR3 spans 12 residues. Deletions cut 5 bases from V and 5 bases from J, with 13 bases between. CDR1 and CDR2 (germline): SQVTM, ANQGSEA. In DNA form, the CDR3 reads TGCAGCGTTTCCGAGGTCGGCCACGAGCAGTACTTC. Amino acids: CSVSEVGHEQYF.

With regard to this clonotype: This may arise from a read error, as a much more abundant clone is one base away. V gene TRBV7-2 combines with J gene TRBJ1-1; D is uncertain. CDR1 is SGHTA and CDR2 is FQGNSA in the germline V gene. This CDR3 contains 14 residues. The DNA for the CDR3 is TGTGCCGGCAGCTTCAGGTTAACGAACACTGGAGCTTTCTTT. It yields the protein CAGSFRLTNTGAFF.

About this clonotype itself: The CDR3 ends on some other residue instead of the conserved phenylalanine or tryptophan, so this is likely a read error. J is TRBJ2-7 and V is TRBV28; TRBD1 agrees at 7 bases. The CDR3 has 12 amino acids. Per germline, CDR1 MDHEN and CDR2 SYDVKM. Trimming removed 8 bases from V and 2 bases from J; junction bases left unmatched: 3. This CDR3 reads CASGTAPYEQYC. The CDR3 region has the DNA TGTGCCAGCGGGACAGCACCCTACGAGCAGTACTGC.

This clonotype was detected only a few times. The chain uses TRBV14 and TRBJ2-1; D is perhaps TRBD2 (5 bases). The CDR3 is made up of 16 amino acids. From germline, CDR1 is SGHDN and CDR2 FVKESK. The ends were cut back, 3 bases at V and 6 bases at J, with 18 bases in the middle. This CDR3 is CASSQIRAPGSNEQFF. The CDR3, as DNA: TGTGCCAGCAGCCAGATCCGGGCCCCGGGATCCAATGAGCAGTTCTTC.

Only a few counts were recorded for this clonotype. A junction boundary mismatches the germline segment, possibly from a read error. The chain is built from TRBV11-2 and TRBJ2-7; no clear D. Germline loops: CDR1 SGHAT, CDR2 FQNNGV. CDR3 length equals 13 residues. CDR3 bases: TGTGCCAGCAGCTTGGGTCTCTCCTACGGGCAGTACTTC. Protein: CASSLGLSYGQYF. Combining the CDR3 with reference TRBV11-2 and TRBJ2-7 gives the whole variable domain EAGVAQSPRYKIIEKRQSVAFWCNPISGHATLYWYQQILGQGPKLLIQFQNNGVVDDSQLPKDRFSAERLKGVDSTLKIQPAKLEDSAVYLCASSLGLSYGQYFGPGTRLTVT.

At least ten counts were recorded for this clonotype. This chain links TRBV4-1 with TRBJ2-5; TRBD2 aligns across 10 bases. The CDR3 extends over 17 amino acids. Unmatched junction bases numbered 13, after V lost 4 bases and J lost 5 bases. Germline CDR1 reads MGHRA; CDR2 reads YSYEKL. The CDR3 DNA reads as TGCGCCAGCAGCCGGGGACTAGCGATATCAAGGCGGGAGACCCAGTACTTC. Translating gives CASSRGLAISRRETQYF.

The chain joins TRBV11-2 to TRBJ1-1; 7 bases line up with TRBD1. Germline values: CDR1 SGHAT, CDR2 FQNNGV. Trimming at V came to 5 bases and at J to 0 bases, leaving 6 bases not matched to a gene. The CDR3 extends over 15 amino acids. CDR3: CASSRTGQMNTEAFF. The CDR3 bases are TGTGCCAGCAGCCGAACGGGACAGATGAACACTGAAGCTTTCTTT.

Comments on this clonotype: One base away lies a much larger clone, so this may be a sequencing read error. This chain connects TRBV6-5 to TRBJ2-3; D is perhaps TRBD1 or TRBD2 (5 bases each). The CDR3 has 14 residues. Germline CDR1 and CDR2: MNHEY and SVGAGI. The CDR3 region is CASRQGPSTDTLYF. CDR3 coding DNA: TGTGCCAGCAGGCAGGGTCCTAGCACAGATACGCTGTATTTT.

In its sample, this clonotype is medium-sized (0.01 to 0.1%). The V gene is TRBV28, the J gene TRBJ1-2; D gene unclear. The CDR3 consists of 11 residues. Germline V lookup: CDR1 MDHEN, CDR2 SYDVKM. V shed 10 bases and J shed 8 bases, with 14 bases lying between them. The DNA for the CDR3 is TGTGCCACCTTCGGAGGGCGAGGCTACACCTTC. Translation gives CATFGGRGYTF.

Turning to this clonotype: At one boundary the junction diverges from the germline segment, which might be a read error. The CDR3 DNA reads TGTGCTAGCAGCCCGGGGGGACACAACACCGGGGAGCTGTTTTTT. It encodes CASSPGGHNTGELFF. The chain couples TRBV7-7 to TRBJ2-2; D possibly corresponds to TRBD2 (7 bases). The CDR3 covers 15 residues. Germline CDR1 and CDR2: SSHAT and FNYEAQ (reference sequence).

This clonotype was detected many times. The chain has TRBV4-1 and TRBJ2-5; D is unresolved. This CDR3 has 14 amino acids. Per germline, CDR1 MGHRA and CDR2 YSYEKL. Trimming removed 3 bases at V and 2 bases at J, with 10 bases between. The CDR3 is CASSQLDGQETQYF. The CDR3 DNA is TGCGCCAGCAGCCAGCTCGACGGGCAAGAGACCCAGTACTTC.